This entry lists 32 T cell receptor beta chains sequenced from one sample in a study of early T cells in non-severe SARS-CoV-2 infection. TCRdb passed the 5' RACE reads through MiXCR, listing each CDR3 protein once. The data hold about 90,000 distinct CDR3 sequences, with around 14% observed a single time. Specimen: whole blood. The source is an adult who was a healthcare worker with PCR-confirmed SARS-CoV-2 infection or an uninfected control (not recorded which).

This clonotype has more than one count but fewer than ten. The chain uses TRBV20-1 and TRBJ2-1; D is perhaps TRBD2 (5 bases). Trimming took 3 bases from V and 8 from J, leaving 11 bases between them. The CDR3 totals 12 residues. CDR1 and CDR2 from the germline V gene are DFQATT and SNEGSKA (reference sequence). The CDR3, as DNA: TGCAGTGCTAGTCTTAGCGCCGATGAGCAGTTCTTC. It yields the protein CSASLSADEQFF.

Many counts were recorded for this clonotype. The CDR3 protein is CASSGPQRDEQYF. The CDR3 DNA reads TGTGCCAGCTCGGGGCCCCAGCGGGACGAGCAGTACTTC. The chain recombines TRBV27 with TRBJ2-7, with D possibly TRBD2 on 6 matching bases. V was shortened by 8 bases and J by 5 bases, with 16 bases between the two germline ends. The CDR3 is 13 amino acids. From germline, CDR1 is MNHEY and CDR2 SMNVEV (reference sequence).

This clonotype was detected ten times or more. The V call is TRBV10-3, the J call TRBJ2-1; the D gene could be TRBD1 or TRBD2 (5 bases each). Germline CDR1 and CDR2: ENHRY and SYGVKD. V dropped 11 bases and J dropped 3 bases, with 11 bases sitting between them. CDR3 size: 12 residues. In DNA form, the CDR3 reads TGTGCCGCCGGGGACCTCTACAATGAGCAGTTCTTC. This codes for CAAGDLYNEQFF.

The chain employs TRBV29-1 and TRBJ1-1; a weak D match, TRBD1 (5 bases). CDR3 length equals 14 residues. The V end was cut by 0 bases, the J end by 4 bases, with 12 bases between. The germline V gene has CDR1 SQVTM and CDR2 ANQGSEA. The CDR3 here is CSVEDRGEATEAFF. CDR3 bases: TGCAGCGTTGAAGATCGGGGGGAGGCCACTGAAGCTTTCTTT.

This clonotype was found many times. CDR3 protein: CASSFGAVDTDTQYF. CDR3 DNA sequence: TGTGCCAGCAGCTTCGGAGCAGTGGACACAGATACGCAGTATTTT. The chain carries TRBV7-8 and TRBJ2-3; D is unresolved. The germline V gene has CDR1 SGHVS and CDR2 FQNEAQ. The CDR3 totals 15 residues. V dropped 3 bases and J dropped 2 bases, with 12 bases sitting between them.

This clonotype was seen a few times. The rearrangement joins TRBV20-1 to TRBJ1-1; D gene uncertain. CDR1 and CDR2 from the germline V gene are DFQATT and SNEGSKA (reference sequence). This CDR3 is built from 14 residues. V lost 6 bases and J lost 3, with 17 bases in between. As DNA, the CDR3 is TGCAGTGCCAAGCCCCCGGGAGGTGACACTGAAGCTTTCTTT. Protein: CSAKPPGGDTEAFF.

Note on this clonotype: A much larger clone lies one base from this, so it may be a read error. CDR3 nucleotide sequence: TGTGCCAACAGTTTAAAGGCAGAACGTCAGCCCCAGCATTTT. Its translation is CANSLKAERQPQHF. The rearrangement uses TRBV12-3 or TRBV12-4 and TRBJ1-5; the D is unclear. This CDR3 spans 14 amino acids.

Here the CDR3 reads CASSWQSSGANVLTF. In DNA, the CDR3 is TGTGCCAGCAGTTGGCAGAGCTCTGGGGCCAACGTCCTGACTTTC. The chain recombines TRBV6-5 with TRBJ2-6; D not certain. The ends were cut back, 4 bases at V and 0 bases at J, with 7 bases in the middle. The length of the CDR3 is 15 residues. CDR1 and CDR2 (germline): MNHEY, SVGAGI.

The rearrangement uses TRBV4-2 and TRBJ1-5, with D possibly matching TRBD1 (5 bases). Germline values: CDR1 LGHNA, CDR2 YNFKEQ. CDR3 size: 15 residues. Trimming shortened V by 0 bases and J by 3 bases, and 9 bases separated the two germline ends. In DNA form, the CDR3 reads TGTGCCAGCAGCCAAGACAGGGCTGACAATCAGCCCCAGCATTTT. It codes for CASSQDRADNQPQHF.

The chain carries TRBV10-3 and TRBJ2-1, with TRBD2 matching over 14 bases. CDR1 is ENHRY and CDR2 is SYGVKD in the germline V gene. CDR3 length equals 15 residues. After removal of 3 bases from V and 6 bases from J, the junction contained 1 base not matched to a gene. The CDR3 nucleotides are TGTGCCATCAGTGACGGGACTAGCGGGAGCAATGAGCAGTTCTTC. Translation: CAISDGTSGSNEQFF.

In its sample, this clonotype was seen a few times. CDR3 loop: CASSQDGESPWPQHF. CDR3 coding DNA: TGTGCCAGCAGCCAAGACGGGGAGTCCCCCTGGCCCCAGCATTTT. This chain connects TRBV4-2 to TRBJ1-5; D is unclear. Germline V CDR1 and CDR2: LGHNA, YNFKEQ. This CDR3 is built from 15 residues. With 0 bases removed from V and 9 bases from J, the gap between germline ends came to 15 bases.

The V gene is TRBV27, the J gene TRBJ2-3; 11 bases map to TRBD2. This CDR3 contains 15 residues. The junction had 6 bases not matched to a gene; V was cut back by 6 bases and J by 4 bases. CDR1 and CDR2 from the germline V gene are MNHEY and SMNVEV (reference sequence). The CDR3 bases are TGTGCCAGCAGACTAGCGGGAGCGATGGCAGATACGCAGTATTTT. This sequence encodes CASRLAGAMADTQYF.

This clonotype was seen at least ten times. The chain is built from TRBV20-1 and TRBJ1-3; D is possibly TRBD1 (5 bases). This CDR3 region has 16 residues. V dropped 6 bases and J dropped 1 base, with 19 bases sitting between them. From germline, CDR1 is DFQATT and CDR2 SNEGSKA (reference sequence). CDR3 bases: TGCAGTGCCCAGACGGGAGGGGTTCTATCTGGAAACACCATATATTTT. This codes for CSAQTGGVLSGNTIYF.

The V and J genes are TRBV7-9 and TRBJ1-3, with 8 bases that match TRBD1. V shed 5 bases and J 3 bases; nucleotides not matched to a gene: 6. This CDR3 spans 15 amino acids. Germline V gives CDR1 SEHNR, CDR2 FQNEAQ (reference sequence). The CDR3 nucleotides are TGTGCCAGCAGCCCACCCGGGACAGGTGGAAACACCATATATTTT. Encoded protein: CASSPPGTGGNTIYF. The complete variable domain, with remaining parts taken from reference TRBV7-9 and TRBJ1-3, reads DTGVSQNPRHKITKRGQNVTFRCDPISEHNRLYWYRQTLGQGPEFLTYFQNEAQLEKSRLLSDRFSAERPKGSFSTLEIQRTEQGDSAMYLCASSPPGTGGNTIYFGEGSWLTVV.

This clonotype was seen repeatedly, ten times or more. CDR3 in DNA: TGTGCCACCGGGGGTGGTCATTTT. Translation gives CATGGGHF. The rearrangement links TRBV15 to TRBJ1-5; D possibly corresponds to TRBD1 (5 bases). V was shortened by 8 bases and J by 16 bases, with 9 bases between the two germline ends. Germline CDR1 LNHNV, CDR2 YYDKDF (reference sequence). This CDR3 is built from 8 residues.

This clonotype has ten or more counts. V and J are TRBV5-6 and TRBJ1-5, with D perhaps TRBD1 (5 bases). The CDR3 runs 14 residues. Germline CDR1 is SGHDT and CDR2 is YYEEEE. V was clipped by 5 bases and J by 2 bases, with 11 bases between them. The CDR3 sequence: CASRRDACNQPQHF. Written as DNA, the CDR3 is TGTGCCAGCAGGCGGGACGCCTGCAATCAGCCCCAGCATTTT.

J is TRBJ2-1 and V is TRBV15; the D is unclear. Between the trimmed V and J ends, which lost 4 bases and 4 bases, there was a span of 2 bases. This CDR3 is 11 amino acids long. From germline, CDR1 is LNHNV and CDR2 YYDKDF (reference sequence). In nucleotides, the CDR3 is TGTGCCACCAGCATTTACAATGAGCAGTTCTTC. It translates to CATSIYNEQFF.

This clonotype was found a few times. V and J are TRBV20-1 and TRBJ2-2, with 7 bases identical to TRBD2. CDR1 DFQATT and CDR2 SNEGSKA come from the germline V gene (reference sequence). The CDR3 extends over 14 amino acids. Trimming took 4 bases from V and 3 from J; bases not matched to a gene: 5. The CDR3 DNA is TGCAGTGCTACTGTGGGAGGGGACACCGGGGAGCTGTTTTTT. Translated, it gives CSATVGGDTGELFF.

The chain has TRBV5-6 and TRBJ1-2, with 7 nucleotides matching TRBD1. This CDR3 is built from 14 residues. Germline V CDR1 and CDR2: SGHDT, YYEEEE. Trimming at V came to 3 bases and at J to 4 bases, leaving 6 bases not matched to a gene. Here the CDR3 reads CASSYRQGVYGYTF. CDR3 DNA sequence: TGTGCCAGCAGCTACAGACAGGGCGTCTATGGCTACACCTTC.

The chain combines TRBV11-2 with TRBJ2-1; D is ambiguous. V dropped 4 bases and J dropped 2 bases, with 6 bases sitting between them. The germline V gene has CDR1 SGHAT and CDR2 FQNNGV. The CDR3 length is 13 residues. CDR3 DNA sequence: TGTGCCAGCAGCTCACCGACCTACAATGAGCAGTTCTTC. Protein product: CASSSPTYNEQFF.

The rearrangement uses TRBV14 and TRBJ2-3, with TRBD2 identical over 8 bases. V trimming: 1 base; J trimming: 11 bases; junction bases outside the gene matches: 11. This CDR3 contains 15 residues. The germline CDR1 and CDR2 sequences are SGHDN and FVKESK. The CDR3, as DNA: TGTGCCAGCAGCCAAGTTGGCAGACTAGCGTTGGAGCAGTATTTT. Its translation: CASSQVGRLALEQYF.

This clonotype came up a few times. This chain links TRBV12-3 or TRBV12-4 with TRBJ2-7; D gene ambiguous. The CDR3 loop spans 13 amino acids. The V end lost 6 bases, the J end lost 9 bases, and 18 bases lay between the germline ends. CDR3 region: CASSPTDLRRQYF. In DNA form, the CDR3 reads TGTGCCAGCAGCCCCACCGATCTACGGAGGCAGTACTTC.

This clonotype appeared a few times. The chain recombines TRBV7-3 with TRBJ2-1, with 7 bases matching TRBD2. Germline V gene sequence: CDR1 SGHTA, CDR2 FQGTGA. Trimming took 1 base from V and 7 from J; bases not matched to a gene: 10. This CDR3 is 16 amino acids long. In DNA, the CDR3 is TGTGCCAGCAGCTTAAGAAGCGGCGGGAGAGGGAATGAGCAGTTCTTC. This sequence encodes CASSLRSGGRGNEQFF.

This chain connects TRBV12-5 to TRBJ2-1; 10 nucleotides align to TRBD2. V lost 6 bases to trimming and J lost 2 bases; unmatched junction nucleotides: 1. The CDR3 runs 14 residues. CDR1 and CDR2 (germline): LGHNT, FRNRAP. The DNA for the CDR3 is TGTGCTAGTGGAGCGGGAGGGACCTACAATGAGCAGTTCTTC. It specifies CASGAGGTYNEQFF.

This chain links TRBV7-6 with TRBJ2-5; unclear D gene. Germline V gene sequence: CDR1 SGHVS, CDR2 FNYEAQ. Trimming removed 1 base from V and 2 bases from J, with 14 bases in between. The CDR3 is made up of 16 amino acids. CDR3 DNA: TGTGCCAGCAGCTTAGTGGGGTTGCCCTTGCAAGAGACCCAGTACTTC. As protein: CASSLVGLPLQETQYF.

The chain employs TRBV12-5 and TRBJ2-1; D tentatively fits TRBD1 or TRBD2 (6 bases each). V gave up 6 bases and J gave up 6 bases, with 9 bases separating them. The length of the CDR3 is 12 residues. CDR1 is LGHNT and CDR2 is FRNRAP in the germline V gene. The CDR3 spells CASGRGRNEQFF. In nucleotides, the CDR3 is TGTGCTAGTGGCCGGGGGCGCAATGAGCAGTTCTTC.

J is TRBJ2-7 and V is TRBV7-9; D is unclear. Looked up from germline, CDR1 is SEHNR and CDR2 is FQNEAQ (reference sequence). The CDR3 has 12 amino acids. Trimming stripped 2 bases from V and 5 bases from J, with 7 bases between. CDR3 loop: CASSLSSHEQYF. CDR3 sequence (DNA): TGTGCCAGCAGCTTAAGCTCGCACGAGCAGTACTTC.

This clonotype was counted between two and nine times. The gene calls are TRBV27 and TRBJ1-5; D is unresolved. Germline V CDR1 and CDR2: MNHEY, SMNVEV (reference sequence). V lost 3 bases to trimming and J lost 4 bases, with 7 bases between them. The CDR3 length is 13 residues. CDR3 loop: CASSFVQNQPQHF. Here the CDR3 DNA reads TGTGCCAGCAGTTTCGTTCAAAATCAGCCCCAGCATTTT.

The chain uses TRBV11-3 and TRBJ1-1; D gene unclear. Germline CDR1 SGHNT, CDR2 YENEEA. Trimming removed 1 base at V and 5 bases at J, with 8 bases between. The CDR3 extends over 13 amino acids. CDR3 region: CASSLGGMTEAFF. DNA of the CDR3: TGTGCCAGCAGCTTAGGAGGAATGACTGAAGCTTTCTTT.

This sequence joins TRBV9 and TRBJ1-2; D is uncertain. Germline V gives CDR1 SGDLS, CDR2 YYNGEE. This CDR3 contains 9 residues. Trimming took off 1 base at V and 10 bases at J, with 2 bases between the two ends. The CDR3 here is CASSVPYTF. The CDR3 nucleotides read TGTGCCAGCAGCGTACCCTACACCTTC.

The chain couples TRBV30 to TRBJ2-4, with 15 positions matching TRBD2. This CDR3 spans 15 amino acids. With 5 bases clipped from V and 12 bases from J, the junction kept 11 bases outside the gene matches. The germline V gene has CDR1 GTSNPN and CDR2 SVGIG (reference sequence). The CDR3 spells CAWGFPGLAGGHQYF. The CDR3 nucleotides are TGTGCCTGGGGATTTCCGGGACTAGCGGGAGGACATCAGTACTTC. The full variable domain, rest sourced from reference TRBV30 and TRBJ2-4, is SQTIHQWPATLVQPVGSPLSLECTVEGTSNPNLYWYRQAAGRGLQLLFYSVGIGQISSEVPQNLSASRPQDRQFILSSKKLLLSDSGFYLCAWGFPGLAGGHQYFGAGTRLSVL.

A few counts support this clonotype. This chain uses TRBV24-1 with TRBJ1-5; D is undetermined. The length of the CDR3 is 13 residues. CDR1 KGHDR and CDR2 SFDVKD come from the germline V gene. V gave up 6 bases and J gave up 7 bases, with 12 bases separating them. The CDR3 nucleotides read TGTGCCACCAGTCGGGGTAGCGGACAGCCCCAGCATTTT. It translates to CATSRGSGQPQHF.